The 14 T cell receptor beta chains reported below all come from one sample, sequenced in a study of Tregs in tolerant kidney transplant recipients. The nonmyeloablative bone marrow transplants came from related graft donors, with transient mixed chimerism. Measured with immunoSEQ multiplex PCR; TCRdb has only the in-frame clones, and not every one. The sample shows about 64,000 clones, 70% to 90% of them seen only once. Sequenced material: CD4+ T cells from blood (PBMCs), taken 6 months after the transplant. These receptors were obtained from a human patient who received a combined kidney and bone marrow transplant. Some T cells could come from the graft donor.

This clone was recorded once. The CDR3 reads CASSPHSQETQYF. The CDR3 bases are TGTGCCAGCTCACCACACAGCCAAGAGACCCAGTACTTC. The chain links TRBV18 to TRBJ2-5; no clear D gene. The CDR3 has 13 amino acids. CDR1 and CDR2 (germline): KGHSH, LQKENI. With 1 base removed from V and 1 base from J, the gap between germline ends came to 4 bases.

The chain recombines TRBV4-2 with TRBJ1-4; maybe TRBD1 (5 bases). With 2 bases removed from V and 7 bases from J, the gap between germline ends came to 20 bases. The germline V gene encodes CDR1 LGHNA and CDR2 YNFKEQ. The CDR3 totals 17 residues. CDR3 in DNA: TGTGCCAGCAGCCAACACCAAACAGGTGGAGTTCGTGAAAAACTGTTTTTT. Protein sequence: CASSQHQTGGVREKLFF.

The chain recombines TRBV28 with TRBJ2-3; possible D gene TRBD1, 5 bases. V was pared by 5 bases and J by 4 bases, with 10 bases between. Germline CDR1 is MDHEN and CDR2 is SYDVKM. This CDR3 has 13 amino acids. The CDR3 nucleotides are TGTGCCAGCAGTCTCGGACACGCAGATACGCAGTATTTT. This codes for CASSLGHADTQYF.

The V gene is TRBV7-9, the J gene TRBJ2-5; no reliable D call. This CDR3 is 12 amino acids long. The germline V and J ends were trimmed by 5 bases and 3 bases, with 7 bases remaining between them. The V gene's germline CDR1 is SEHNR and CDR2 FQNEAQ (reference sequence). DNA for the CDR3: TGTGCCAGCAGCCCTAAAAAAGAGACCCAGTACTTC. Residues: CASSPKKETQYF. Full variable domain (missing parts from reference TRBV7-9 and TRBJ2-5): DTGVSQNPRHKITKRGQNVTFRCDPISEHNRLYWYRQTLGQGPEFLTYFQNEAQLEKSRLLSDRFSAERPKGSFSTLEIQRTEQGDSAMYLCASSPKKETQYFGPGTRLLVL.

This chain connects TRBV25-1 to TRBJ2-2; 9 positions match TRBD2. Germline V lookup: CDR1 MGHDK, CDR2 SYGVNS. J gave up 4 bases and V 2 bases, and 2 bases lay outside the gene matches. The CDR3 covers 15 residues. CDR3 nucleotides: TGTGCCAGCAGTGAACTAGCGGGAACCACCGGGGAGCTGTTTTTT. Its translation is CASSELAGTTGELFF.

This sequence joins TRBV10-3 and TRBJ2-5; 7 bases are shared with TRBD1. J lost 5 bases, V lost 2 bases, and 2 bases had no gene match. The CDR3 has 13 amino acids. Germline V gene lookup returns CDR1 ENHRY and CDR2 SYGVKD. Here the CDR3 DNA reads TGTGCCATCAGTGAGAACAGGGGCGAGACCCAGTACTTC. Translated: CAISENRGETQYF.

The J gene is TRBJ1-1, the V gene TRBV5-1, with a possible D match to TRBD1 (6 bases). CDR3 length equals 16 residues. V gave up 4 bases and J gave up 4 bases, with 20 bases separating them. Per germline, CDR1 SGHRS and CDR2 YFSETQ. The CDR3 sequence: CASSAQVGGVGTEAFF. Written as DNA, the CDR3 is TGCGCCAGCAGCGCCCAGGTAGGGGGGGTTGGCACTGAAGCTTTCTTT. Full variable domain (rest looked up from reference TRBV5-1 and TRBJ1-1): KAGVTQTPRYLIKTRGQQVTLSCSPISGHRSVSWYQQTPGQGLQFLFEYFSETQRNKGNFPGRFSGRQFSNSRSEMNVSTLELGDSALYLCASSAQVGGVGTEAFFGQGTRLTVV.

On this clone: At one end, the junction sequence differs from germline, possibly due to a read error. This same CDR3 is encoded by further DNA sequences in the sample. V usage is TRBV12-5 and J usage is TRBJ2-5, with TRBD2 identical over 15 bases. This CDR3 has 15 residues. Germline V gives CDR1 LGHNT, CDR2 FRNRAP. Written as DNA, the CDR3 is TGCGCTAGTGGTTGGACTAGCGGGGGGGTAGAGACCCAGTACTTC. This codes for CASGWTSGGVETQYF.

The chain has TRBV6-1 and TRBJ1-1; D gene uncertain. From germline, CDR1 is MNHNS and CDR2 SASEGT. V gave up 2 bases and J gave up 3 bases, with 4 bases separating them. The CDR3 is 12 amino acids. This CDR3 reads CASSESYTEAFF. CDR3 nucleotide sequence: TGTGCCAGCAGTGAATCCTACACTGAAGCTTTCTTT.

This chain uses TRBV7-6 with TRBJ1-4; D may be TRBD1 (6 bases). The germline CDR1 and CDR2 sequences are SGHVS and FNYEAQ. V lost 4 bases, J lost 5 bases, and 17 bases lay in between. The CDR3 is 16 residues long. CDR3 DNA sequence: TGTGCCAGCAGCTCAGATCGCGGGGGGGCGAATGAAAAACTGTTTTTT. This encodes CASSSDRGGANEKLFF.

The chain employs TRBV9 and TRBJ2-2, with D tentatively TRBD2 (6 bases). This CDR3 spans 17 amino acids. V lost 0 bases, J lost 3 bases, and 15 bases lay in between. In germline, CDR1 is SGDLS, CDR2 YYNGEE. The DNA of the CDR3 is TGTGCCAGCAGCGTAGTTTATGGGCGGGATGACACCGGGGAGCTGTTTTTT. It yields the protein CASSVVYGRDDTGELFF.

The V and J genes are TRBV7-9 and TRBJ2-2; D remains ambiguous. The CDR3 runs to 16 residues. Germline CDR1 reads SEHNR; CDR2 reads FQNEAQ (reference sequence). Trimming shortened V by 1 base and J by 4 bases, and 13 bases separated the two germline ends. CDR3 in DNA: TGTGCCAGCAGCTTAGTGAGAGTACAGATCACCGGGGAGCTGTTTTTT. Its protein is CASSLVRVQITGELFF.

The chain couples TRBV25-1 to TRBJ2-7; no firm D call. Looked up from germline, CDR1 is MGHDK and CDR2 is SYGVNS. With 4 bases removed from V and 3 bases from J, the gap between germline ends came to 7 bases. The CDR3 runs to 12 residues. CDR3 nucleotide sequence: TGTGCCAGCAGTGTCTATCACTACGAGCAGTACTTC. Translating gives CASSVYHYEQYF.

The V and J genes are TRBV11-2 and TRBJ1-2; D is unresolved. The germline gives CDR1 SGHAT, CDR2 FQNNGV. The CDR3 extends over 13 amino acids. Trimming stripped 6 bases from V and 0 bases from J, with 8 bases between. CDR3 coding DNA: TGTGCCAGCAGGCGGCTTTCTAACTATGGCTACACCTTC. Translation gives CASRRLSNYGYTF.